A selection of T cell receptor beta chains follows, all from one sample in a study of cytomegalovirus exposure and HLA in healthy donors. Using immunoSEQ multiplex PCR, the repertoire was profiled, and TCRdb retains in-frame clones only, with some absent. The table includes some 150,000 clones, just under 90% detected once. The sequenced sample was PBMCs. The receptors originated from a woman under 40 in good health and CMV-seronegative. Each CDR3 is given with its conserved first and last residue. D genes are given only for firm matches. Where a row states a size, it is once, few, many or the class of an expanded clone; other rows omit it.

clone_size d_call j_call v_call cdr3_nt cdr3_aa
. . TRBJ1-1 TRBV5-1 TGCGCCAGCAGCTTGGAGGGGGTTGGTGAAGCTTTCTTT CASSLEGVGEAFF
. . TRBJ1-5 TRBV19 TGTGCCAGTAGTATAGGAACGAGGGTAAGCAATCAGCCCCAGCATTTT CASSIGTRVSNQPQHF
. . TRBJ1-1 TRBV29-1 TGCAGCGTTGAAGGACAGGACCTGAAGCCAACATTT CSVEGQDLKPTF
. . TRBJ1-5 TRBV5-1 TGCGCCAGCAGATATGACAGTCATGGGGAGCCCCAGCATTTT CASRYDSHGEPQHF
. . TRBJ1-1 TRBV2 TGTGCCAGCAGACCTGACAGACTGAACACTGAAGCTTTCTTT CASRPDRLNTEAFF
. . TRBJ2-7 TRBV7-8 TGTGCCAGCAGCTCGCGGGGGCCCAGAGGGACCTACGAGCAGTACTTC CASSSRGPRGTYEQYF
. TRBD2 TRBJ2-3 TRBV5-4 TGTGCCAGCAGTATCCGCGGCGGGAGGCTCAGCACAGATACGCAGTATTTT CASSIRGGRLSTDTQYF
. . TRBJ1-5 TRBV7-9 TGTGCCAGCAGCTTTTCCCCCGACTCAGGCAATCAGCCCCAGCATTTT CASSFSPDSGNQPQHF
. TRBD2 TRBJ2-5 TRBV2 TGTGCCAGCAGTGGAATACTAGCGGGCGTTACAAAAGAGACCCAGTACTTC CASSGILAGVTKETQYF
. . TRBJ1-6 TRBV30 TGTGCCTGGGGTAGCACGTTGAGCTCCTATAATTCACCCCTCCACTTT CAWGSTLSSYNSPLHF
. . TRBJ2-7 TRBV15 TGTGCCACCAGCAGAGAGAGAACAGGGAACTACGAGCAGTACTTC CATSRERTGNYEQYF
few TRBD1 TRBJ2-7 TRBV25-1 TGTGCCAGCAGGGACAGGGTCCACGAGCAGTACTTC CASRDRVHEQYF
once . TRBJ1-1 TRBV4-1 TGCGCCAGCAGCCAAGAGTCGAGGGTGGGAACTGAAGCTTTCTTT CASSQESRVGTEAFF
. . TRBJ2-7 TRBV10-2 TGCGCCACATCGACAGTCTCCTACGAGCAGTACTTC CATSTVSYEQYF
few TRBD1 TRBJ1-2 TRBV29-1 TGCAGCGTCTACACCGGACAGGGGCACACTGCTAACTATGGCTACACCTTC CSVYTGQGHTANYGYTF
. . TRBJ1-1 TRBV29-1 TGCAGCGTTGATCACGGGTTAACTGAAGCTTTCTTT CSVDHGLTEAFF
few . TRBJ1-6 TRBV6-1 TGTGCCAGCAGCCTAGGACAGAGTAATTCACCCCTCCACTTT CASSLGQSNSPLHF
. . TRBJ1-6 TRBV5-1 TGCGCCAGCAACCCGGGGGAAGGGTATTCACCCCTCCACTTT CASNPGEGYSPLHF
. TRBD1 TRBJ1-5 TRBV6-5 TGTGCCAGCAGTAAACAGGGGGCTGTTCAGCCCCAGCATTTT CASSKQGAVQPQHF
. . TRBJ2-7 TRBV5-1 TGCGCCAGCAGCCGTACCGGGAGCCCCACTACCTACGAGCAGTACTTC CASSRTGSPTTYEQYF
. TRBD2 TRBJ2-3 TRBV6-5 TGTGCCAGCAGTCGGGGGGGACCAGATACGCAGTATTTT CASSRGGPDTQYF
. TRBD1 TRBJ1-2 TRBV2 TGTGCCAGCAGTGTTGAGGGGGCCAGTGGCTACACCTTC CASSVEGASGYTF
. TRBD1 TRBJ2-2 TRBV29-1 TGCAGCGTTGCGGACAGGGCGGGCGGGGAGCTGTTTTTT CSVADRAGGELFF
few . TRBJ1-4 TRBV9 TGTGCCAGCAGCGTAGTGGCAGGCGGGGAACTGTTTTTT CASSVVAGGELFF
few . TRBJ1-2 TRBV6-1 TGTGCCAGCAGTGAAGTCCCAGGGCCGCGGGGCTACACCTTC CASSEVPGPRGYTF
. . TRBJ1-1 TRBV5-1 TGCGCCAGCAGGTCCGGGAACACTGAAGCTTTCTTT CASRSGNTEAFF
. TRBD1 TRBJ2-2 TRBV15 TGTGCCACACACCCGGGACAGGCAGACACCGGGGAGCTGTTTTTT CATHPGQADTGELFF
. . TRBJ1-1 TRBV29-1 TGCAGCGTTGGGAAGGTCCAGGGAAGACCAAACACTGAAGCTTTCTTT CSVGKVQGRPNTEAFF
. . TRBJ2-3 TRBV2 TGTGCCAGCAGTGAAGACCATTGGGGGGATAGCACAGATACGCAGTATTTT CASSEDHWGDSTDTQYF
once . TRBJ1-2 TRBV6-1 TGTGCCAGCAGTAGGACAGAGTTTAACTATGGCTACACCTTC CASSRTEFNYGYTF
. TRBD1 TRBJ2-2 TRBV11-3 TGTGCCAGCAGCTTTGGACAGGAGGTCGGGGAGCTGTTTTTT CASSFGQEVGELFF
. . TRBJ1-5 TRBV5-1 TGCGCCAGCAGCCTTGGGCCAGGGAAAATAAATCAGCCCCAGCATTTT CASSLGPGKINQPQHF
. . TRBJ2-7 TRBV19 TGTGCCAGTAGTCCAACTCTGTCCTACGAGCAGTACTTC CASSPTLSYEQYF
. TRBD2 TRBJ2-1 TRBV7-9 TGTGCCAGCAGCCAGGACGGACTAGTGTACAATGAGCAGTTCTTC CASSQDGLVYNEQFF
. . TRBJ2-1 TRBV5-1 TGCGCCAGCAGCTTTAGTGGGACTCTCTCCTACAATGAGCAGTTCTTC CASSFSGTLSYNEQFF
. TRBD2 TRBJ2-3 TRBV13 TGTGCCAGCAGCTTAAGCGGGGGGGCCCCTCAAGATACGCAGTATTTT CASSLSGGAPQDTQYF
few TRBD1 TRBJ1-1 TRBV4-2 TGTGCCAGCAGCCAAGTGGGACAGGGCAATGAAGCTTTCTTT CASSQVGQGNEAFF
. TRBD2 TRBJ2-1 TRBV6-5 TGTGCCAGCAGTTATGGGGGGGCCTACAATGAGCAGTTCTTC CASSYGGAYNEQFF
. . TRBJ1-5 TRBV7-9 TGTGCCAGCAGCTTATCTGACAGCTTCCAGCATTTT CASSLSDSFQHF
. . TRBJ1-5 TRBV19 TGTGCCAGTAGCTTAACCGGGACAATCAATCAGCCCCAGCATTTT CASSLTGTINQPQHF
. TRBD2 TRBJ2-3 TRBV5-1 TGCGCCAGCAGCTTGGTCCGGGGGGGTACCACAGATACGCAGTATTTT CASSLVRGGTTDTQYF
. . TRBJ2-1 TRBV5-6 TGTGCCAGCAGCTTGAATGGGGCTCAATACAATGAGCAGTTCTTC CASSLNGAQYNEQFF
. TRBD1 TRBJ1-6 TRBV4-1 TGCGCCAGCAGCCCTCCTACAGGGGGCATAGGGAATTCACCCCTCCACTTT CASSPPTGGIGNSPLHF
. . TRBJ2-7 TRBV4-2 TGTGCCAGCAGCCAAGGGTTTCCTAGGGGGAGCTACGAGCAGTACTTC CASSQGFPRGSYEQYF
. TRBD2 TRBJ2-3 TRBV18 TGTGCCAGCTCACCAACGGGGGGGCAGTCAAGTTTCGATACGCAGTATTTT CASSPTGGQSSFDTQYF
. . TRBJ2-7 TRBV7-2 TGTGCCAGCAGCCACAACCCCCGGGATCCTAAAGCCCTCTACGAGCAGTACTTC CASSHNPRDPKALYEQYF
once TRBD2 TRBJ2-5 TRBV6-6 TGTGCCAGTTCTAGCGGGGTAGAGACCCAGTACTTC CASSSGVETQYF
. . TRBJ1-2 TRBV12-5 TGTGCTAGTGGTTTGGTACCCCCCCGGCAGGGTAGGAGCTATGGCTACACCTTC CASGLVPPRQGRSYGYTF
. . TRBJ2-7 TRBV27 TGTGCCAGCAGTTTATCGTACAGCTACGAGCAGTACTTC CASSLSYSYEQYF
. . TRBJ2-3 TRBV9 TGTGCCAGCAGCGACGGGACTCTCACCACAGATACGCAGTATTTT CASSDGTLTTDTQYF
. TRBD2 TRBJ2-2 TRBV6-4 TGTGCCAGCAGTCTCAGCGGGGGAAGCACCGGGGAGCTGTTTTTT CASSLSGGSTGELFF
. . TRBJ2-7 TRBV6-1 TGTGCCAGCTATCGAGGCGGGCAGGGGACCTACGAGCAGTACTTC CASYRGGQGTYEQYF